This T cell receptor (beta chain) was recovered during a study of CD8+ T cells in alopecia areata. Overall study: Tofacitinib therapy took 6 to 18 months; 6 months off drug came after. Severity of treated patients was scored by affected scalp percentage.

The CDR3 runs to 15 residues. CDR1 and CDR2 from the germline V gene are SEHNR and FQNEAQ (reference sequence). V trimming: 4 bases; J trimming: 7 bases; junction bases outside the gene matches: 9. Documented treatment: oral pan-JAK inhibitor, 5-10 mg twice daily. It was cDNA, reverse transcribed from extracted RNA, that served as the sequencing template. Method: immunoSEQ multiplex PCR; TCRdb's copy keeps in-frame clones and lacks some. The sample holds approximately 200,000 clones, 55% to 70% seen once. J is TRBJ1-2 and V is TRBV7-9, with TRBD1 matching 10 bases. This TCR was recovered from a human donor with alopecia areata. This specimen was CD4+ T cells sorted from blood, taken at week 4, from a patient treated with tofacitinib. The CDR3 bases are TGTGCCAGCAGCTCTACCGGGACAGGGGAGGCTGGCTACACCTTC. Translation: CASSSTGTGEAGYTF.